These 4 T cell receptor beta chains were all obtained from the same sample, sequenced in a study of T-cell reconstitution after alpha-beta-depleted transplantation in children. Preparation of the TCRbeta library involved a method that used unique molecular identifiers. TCRdb processed the PCR reads anew with MiXCR; each CDR3 protein has one entry. This sample carries roughly 3,400 distinct CDR3 sequences, around 23% of them seen once, and the ten largest clones take 24%. The material was PBMCs, mostly from graft donor cells, obtained 60 days after TCRalphabeta/CD19-depleted stem cell transplant. These receptors were collected from a male patient aged 2 to 9 who had a stem cell transplant for acute lymphoblastic leukemia, so the T cells may come from the graft donor.

This clonotype was seen repeatedly, ten times or more. V gene TRBV28 combines with J gene TRBJ2-2; tentatively, D is TRBD1 (5 bases). CDR1 MDHEN and CDR2 SYDVKM come from the germline V gene. The V gene lost 5 bases and the J gene lost 2 bases, with 12 bases spanning the gap. The CDR3 length is 15 residues. The CDR3 here is CASSRQPSNTGELFF. The CDR3 nucleotides are TGTGCCAGCAGTAGACAGCCTTCTAACACCGGGGAGCTGTTTTTT.

This clonotype showed up just a few times. The V gene is TRBV19, the J gene TRBJ2-2; perhaps D is TRBD1 or TRBD2 (5 bases each). CDR1 LNHDA and CDR2 SQIVND come from the germline V gene (reference sequence). Trimming stripped 3 bases from V and 6 bases from J, with 14 bases between. The CDR3 sequence is 15 residues long. Here the CDR3 reads CASSIPPEGPGELFF. CDR3 coding DNA: TGTGCCAGTAGTATTCCTCCCGAGGGACCCGGGGAGCTGTTTTTT.

This clonotype was counted many times. This chain uses TRBV29-1 with TRBJ2-5; D might be TRBD1 or TRBD2, each matching 5 bases. Trimming stripped 2 bases from V and 1 base from J, with 17 bases between. Germline CDR1 SQVTM, CDR2 ANQGSEA. The CDR3 has 16 amino acids. The CDR3 DNA is TGCAGCGTTGAACCCCCGAGGGGTGGGAGCCAAGAGACCCAGTACTTC. Its protein product is CSVEPPRGGSQETQYF.

By frequency in the sample, this clonotype is large. The V call is TRBV20-1, the J call TRBJ1-1; 10 nucleotides align to TRBD1. Looked up from germline, CDR1 is DFQATT and CDR2 is SNEGSKA (reference sequence). The length of the CDR3 is 13 residues. The J segment lost 4 bases and the V segment lost 8 bases, leaving 7 bases of the junction unmatched. In DNA form, the CDR3 reads TGCAGTACCCGTAGACAGGGGGCCACTGAAGCTTTCTTT. Translating it yields CSTRRQGATEAFF.